This T cell receptor (beta chain) was identified during a study of shared clonotypes between healthy human individuals (dated by TCRdb to 2020 to 2021). Background on the whole study: The cohort included a few men and a couple of women between 18 and 49 years of age. Per donor, three plates each were used for CD4 naive and CD4 memory, two for CD8 naive, and one for CD8 memory. To estimate repertoire size and how much clonotypes are shared between individuals, the study performed deep sequencing of blood TCR repertoires from a handful of healthy adults. Different laboratories and diverse techniques were used to prepare libraries and sequence TCR repertoires, to increase sequencing depth and limit assay-specific biases. Leukapheresis yielded between about 0.85 and 9 billion PBMCs per donor. Study-level results and caveats: Higher generation probabilities were observed for clonotypes shared by all four sorted-subset donors than for non-shared clonotypes. Estimated clonotype richness was generally larger for naive than for memory subsets. Even with the large sequencing depth, rarefaction of the sorted-subset datasets indicated that sequencing was incomplete. Pairwise subsampling indicated that sequencing depth was expected to affect the degree of clonotype sharing among donors. About 4.5% of naive CD4, around 4% of naive CD8, 2.3% of memory CD4, and approximately 0.4% of memory CD8 clonotypes were shared across four donors. Only blood was sampled, and tissue TCR repertoires likely differ from those in blood. Because the study included only a small number of donors, the genetic and exposure-history diversity represented was limited.

Using the deep immunoSEQ assay, multiplex PCR amplified TCR CDR3 regions from genomic DNA. Extracted genomic DNA from each cell subset was distributed evenly across all wells of several immunoSEQ 96-well plates, and each plate was treated as a replicate. For sorted subsets, approximately 190 ng genomic DNA, equal to 30,000 to 35,000 T cell genomes, was loaded into each replicate PCR. Purified libraries were measured with a Qubit 3.0 fluorometer, size-checked on a Bioanalyzer 2100, and measured again with the KAPA Library Quantification kit. Every immunoSEQ 96-well plate was sequenced on a dedicated single-read 150-cycle Illumina NextSeq 550 flow cell. In the original analysis: Because the immunoSEQ output held only junctional sequences and lacked quality scores, the filtering could not match the filtering applied to full-length reads. Sequences were annotated with PyIR, a Python wrapper for IgBLAST v1.9, using IMGT germline references to assign V/J genes and CDR3. Any read was removed if the V/J assignment was weak (E-value above 1e-6), the CDR3 was missing, or the read contained stop codons, out-of-frame junctions, or ambiguous translated residues. V3J clonotypes were defined as sequences sharing an identical inferred V gene, J gene, and CDR3 amino acid sequence. Percentage overlap between repertoires was calculated by dividing the number of shared unique clonotypes by the size of the smaller repertoire. Richness of each repertoire was evaluated using RTK rarefaction, the Chao1 estimator, and Recon v2.1 estimates of unobserved clonotypes. For all TCRbeta clonotypes obtained by the gDNA method from a handful of donors, generation probabilities were computed with OLGA. TCRdb obtained this table from immuneACCESS and retained in-frame rearrangements with V and J assigned. These tables miss some clones; where compared with another copy, unresolved V genes account for less than half of the shortfall, and the remainder is unexplained. That table gives V, J and clone size, and the DNA gave D and trimming. This sample has some 1.5 million clones in its table, and approximately 97% of those were observed once. Approximately 1.2% of the sample comes from the top ten.

With respect to this clone: Its antigen remains undetermined. There are no base qualities to consult, and no much larger clone falls within one base.

Healthy HIV-negative adults with no recently reported acute infections or vaccinations were included as donors. Every donor was a Caucasian adult living in Nashville, Tennessee, USA. CD4+ T cells were enriched through magnetic negative selection, after which naive cells were positively selected on CD45RA and the remaining negative fraction served as the memory subset. Blood was obtained by leukapheresis, after which PBMCs were separated by Ficoll-Histopaque density gradient centrifugation and cryopreserved in liquid nitrogen vapor phase. Analytical flow cytometry was used to check the purity and quantity of each magnetically sorted T cell population. Genomic DNA was isolated from each sorted fraction and quantified by UV absorbance on a Nanodrop 2000c. Material: naive CD4+ T cells sorted from blood. The cell subset or site label here, explained by the study, means: CD45RA+ positively selected. This clonotype originated in a man aged 30-40 years in good health.

The base sequence is TGTGCCAGCCAGCTAGCGGGAGAAAGCGAGCAGTACTTC. Translated, this gives CASQLAGESEQYF. The V and J genes are TRBV2 and TRBJ2-7, with 10 bases in between that match TRBD2. Reading the germline V gene gives CDR1 SNHLY and CDR2 FYNNEI. The CDR3 sequence holds 13 residues, the cysteine and phenylalanine included. The entry retains the CDR3 DNA only, 39 bases that are in frame from base 1. Here V drops 8 bases and J drops 6 bases, and the junction holds 7 bases not matched to any gene.